This passage covers 7 T cell receptor beta chains from one sample sequenced in a study of OX40 agonist ivuxolimab in advanced cancers. Method: immunoSEQ multiplex PCR; TCRdb's copy keeps in-frame clones and lacks some. In the table there are about 45,000 clones, around 90% of which are singletons. The source material was CD4+ or CD8+ T cells sorted from blood, sampled in a trial of the OX40 agonist ivuxolimab. These receptors originate from an adult with an advanced solid tumor such as melanoma, head and neck, liver or kidney cancer.

The rearrangement uses TRBV5-4 and TRBJ1-6; 9 bases line up with TRBD1. Trimming removed 1 base from V and 6 bases from J; junction bases left unmatched: 2. CDR1 and CDR2 from the germline V gene are SGHNT and YYREEE (reference sequence). The CDR3 totals 15 residues. CDR3 sequence: CASSLPGQGNSPLHF. CDR3 sequence (DNA): TGTGCCAGCAGCTTGCCGGGACAGGGTAATTCACCCCTCCACTTT. The full variable domain, its missing parts supplied by reference TRBV5-4 and TRBJ1-6, is ETGVTQSPTHLIKTRGQQVTLRCSSQSGHNTVSWYQQALGQGPQFIFQYYREEENGRGNFPPRFSGLQFPNYSSELNVNALELDDSALYLCASSLPGQGNSPLHFGNGTRLTVT.

J is TRBJ2-7 and V is TRBV27; a possible D gene is TRBD1 (5 bases). Trimming shortened V by 4 bases and J by 4 bases, and 17 bases separated the two germline ends. Germline CDR1 is MNHEY and CDR2 is SMNVEV (reference sequence). The CDR3 consists of 15 residues. The chain's CDR3 is CASSWGRAPGYEQYF. The CDR3 DNA sequence: TGTGCCAGCAGTTGGGGCAGAGCCCCCGGGTACGAGCAGTACTTC.

This chain connects TRBV14 to TRBJ2-7, with a tentative D call TRBD2 (7 bases). V lost 10 bases and J lost 2, with 18 bases in between. The CDR3 is made up of 14 amino acids. Looked up from germline, CDR1 is SGHDN and CDR2 is FVKESK. The CDR3 protein is CATSRGAGAYEQYF. CDR3 nucleotides: TGTGCCACCTCCCGGGGGGCGGGTGCCTACGAGCAGTACTTC. Drawing the rest from reference TRBV14 and TRBJ2-7, the complete variable domain is EAGVTQFPSHSVIEKGQTVTLRCDPISGHDNLYWYRRVMGKEIKFLLHFVKESKQDESGMPNNRFLAERTGGTYSTLKVQPAELEDSGVYFCATSRGAGAYEQYFGPGTRLTVT.

The rearrangement joins TRBV6-1 to TRBJ2-1; 12 bases agree with TRBD1. The CDR3 spans 14 residues. Unmatched junction bases numbered 10, after V lost 7 bases and J lost 12 bases. Germline CDR1 MNHNS, CDR2 SASEGT. The chain's CDR3 is CASILGQGAPSQFF. In DNA, the CDR3 is TGTGCCAGCATTCTGGGACAGGGGGCCCCTTCGCAGTTCTTC.

This rearrangement joins TRBV6-5 to TRBJ1-2, with 7 bases that match TRBD1. The CDR3 has 13 amino acids. Germline V gives CDR1 MNHEY, CDR2 SVGAGI. Trimming at V came to 6 bases and at J to 4 bases, leaving 5 bases not matched to a gene. CDR3 protein: CASSPRDSYGYTF. The CDR3, as DNA: TGTGCCAGCAGCCCCCGGGACAGCTATGGCTACACCTTC.

V is TRBV4-1 and J is TRBJ2-3, with a tentative D call TRBD2 (5 bases). Germline-derived CDR1 and CDR2 are MGHRA and YSYEKL. Trimming removed 0 bases at V and 2 bases at J, with 12 bases between. The CDR3 runs to 16 residues. This CDR3 reads CASSQDRGRTTDTQYF. In DNA, the CDR3 is TGCGCCAGCAGCCAAGATCGTGGGAGAACCACAGATACGCAGTATTTT.

The genes are TRBV7-9 and TRBJ2-7, with 10 bases lining up with TRBD1. Germline lookup yields CDR1 SEHNR and CDR2 FQNEAQ (reference sequence). The CDR3 covers 15 residues. V was clipped by 5 bases and J by 3 bases; unmatched bases: 7. The CDR3 sequence is CASSGRQGAGYEQYF. DNA for the CDR3: TGTGCCAGCAGCGGGCGACAGGGGGCGGGCTACGAGCAGTACTTC.